The present entry profiles one T cell receptor (beta chain) with its context. Method: immunoSEQ multiplex PCR; TCRdb's copy keeps in-frame clones and lacks some. This sample has around 83,000 clones, with nearly 95% found just once. The sample originates from a study of technical replicates of blood from several donors. The CDR3 sequence is 15 residues long. Trimming stripped 5 bases from V and 6 bases from J, with 17 bases between. CDR1 and CDR2 (germline): SGHVS, FQNEAQ. This clonotype originated in a human donor in good health. This chain connects TRBV7-8 to TRBJ1-5; perhaps TRBD1 as D (6 bases). The material sequenced was T cells isolated from PBMCs. The CDR3 region is CASSLVRGKGQPQHF. The CDR3 nucleotides are TGTGCCAGCAGCCTCGTCAGGGGTAAAGGTCAGCCCCAGCATTTT.